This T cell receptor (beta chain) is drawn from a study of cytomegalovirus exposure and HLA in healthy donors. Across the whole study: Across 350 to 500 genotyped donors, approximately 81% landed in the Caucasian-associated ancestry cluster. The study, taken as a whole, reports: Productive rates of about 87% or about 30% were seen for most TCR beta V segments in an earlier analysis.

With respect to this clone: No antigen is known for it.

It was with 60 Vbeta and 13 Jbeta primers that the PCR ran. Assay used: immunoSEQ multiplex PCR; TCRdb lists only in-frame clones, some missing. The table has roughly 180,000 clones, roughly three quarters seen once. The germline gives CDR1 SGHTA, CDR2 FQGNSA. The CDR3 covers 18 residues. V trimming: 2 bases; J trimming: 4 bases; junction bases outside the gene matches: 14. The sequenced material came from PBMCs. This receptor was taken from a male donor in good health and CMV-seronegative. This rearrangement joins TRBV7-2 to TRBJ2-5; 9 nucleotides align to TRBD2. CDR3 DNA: TGTGCCAGCAGCTTAAATGGGGCGGGAGGGCCGATGGGAGAGACCCAGTACTTC. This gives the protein CASSLNGAGGPMGETQYF.